The TCR beta chain under discussion was sequenced for a study of metastatic and nonmetastatic thyroid tumors. Study-level information: Thyroid patients, malignant and benign, had repertoires compared across blood and tumor or nodule tissue.

V lost 3 bases to trimming and J lost 4 bases, with 7 bases between them. Per the germline V gene, CDR1 is SEHNR and CDR2 is FQNEAQ (reference sequence). This CDR3 contains 12 residues. Per the study methods: The distant-metastasis classifier for papillary thyroid cancer was built from CDR3 differences across clinicopathological groups. TCRdb re-called clones via MiXCR from the PCR reads. What appears here as the V and J calls and clone size reflects TCRdb's work, not the paper's. The sample yields about 28,000 clones, approximately 22% seen once. This clone appeared many times. Antigen specificity is unknown. Findings of the study overall: Malignant thyroid tumors reportedly had TCR beta diversity that was significantly higher than in benign nodules, in blood and tumor.

No patient had received any treatment before thyroid surgery. The source is a female donor with papillary thyroid cancer or a benign thyroid nodule (not recorded which). Some clones in this sample may be carry-over from other donors' samples. The chain joins TRBV7-9 to TRBJ2-7; no clear D gene. The sample comprised blood. CDR3 residues: CASSFSAYEQYF. DNA of the CDR3: TGTGCCAGCAGCTTTTCAGCTTACGAGCAGTACTTC.